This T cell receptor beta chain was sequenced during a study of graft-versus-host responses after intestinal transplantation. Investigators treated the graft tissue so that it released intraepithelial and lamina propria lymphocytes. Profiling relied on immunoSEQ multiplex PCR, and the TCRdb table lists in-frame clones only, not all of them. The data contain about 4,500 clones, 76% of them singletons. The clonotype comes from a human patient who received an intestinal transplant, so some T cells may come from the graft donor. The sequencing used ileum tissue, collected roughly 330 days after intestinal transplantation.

The CDR3 DNA reads TGCGCCAGCAGCCAAGACCCGGGACTAGCAGCCTACGAGCAGTACTTC. This gives the protein CASSQDPGLAAYEQYF. The chain combines TRBV4-1 with TRBJ2-7, with 9 bases identical to TRBD2. The V and J ends lost 0 bases and 2 bases, in that order; junction bases with no gene match: 5. The CDR3 runs to 16 residues. Germline V CDR1 and CDR2: MGHRA, YSYEKL.